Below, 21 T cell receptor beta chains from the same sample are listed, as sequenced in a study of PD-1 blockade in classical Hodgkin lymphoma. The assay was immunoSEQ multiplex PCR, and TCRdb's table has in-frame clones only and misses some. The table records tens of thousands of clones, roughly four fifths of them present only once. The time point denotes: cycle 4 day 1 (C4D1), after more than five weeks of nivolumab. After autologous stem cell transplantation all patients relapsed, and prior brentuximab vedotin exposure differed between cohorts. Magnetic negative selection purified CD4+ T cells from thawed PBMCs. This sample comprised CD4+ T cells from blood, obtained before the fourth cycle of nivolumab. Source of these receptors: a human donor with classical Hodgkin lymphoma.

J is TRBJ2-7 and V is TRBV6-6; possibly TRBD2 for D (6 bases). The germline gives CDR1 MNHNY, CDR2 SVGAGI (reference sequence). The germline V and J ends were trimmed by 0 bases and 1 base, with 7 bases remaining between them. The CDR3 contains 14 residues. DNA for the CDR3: TGTGCCAGCAGTTACTCTGGGACTTCCTACGAGCAGTACTTC. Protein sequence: CASSYSGTSYEQYF.

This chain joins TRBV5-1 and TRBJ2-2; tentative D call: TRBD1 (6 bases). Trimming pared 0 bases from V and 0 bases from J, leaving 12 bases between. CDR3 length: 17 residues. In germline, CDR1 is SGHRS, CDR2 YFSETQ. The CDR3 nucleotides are TGCGCCAGCAGCTTGGAGCCCCCAGGGGCGAACACCGGGGAGCTGTTTTTT. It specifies CASSLEPPGANTGELFF. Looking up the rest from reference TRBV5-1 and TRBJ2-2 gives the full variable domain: KAGVTQTPRYLIKTRGQQVTLSCSPISGHRSVSWYQQTPGQGLQFLFEYFSETQRNKGNFPGRFSGRQFSNSRSEMNVSTLELGDSALYLCASSLEPPGANTGELFFGEGSRLTVL.

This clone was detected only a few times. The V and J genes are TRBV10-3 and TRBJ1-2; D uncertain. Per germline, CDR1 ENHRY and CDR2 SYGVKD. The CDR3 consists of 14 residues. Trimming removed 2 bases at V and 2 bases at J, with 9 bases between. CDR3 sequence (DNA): TGTGCCATCAGTGAGGCATATCCAAACTATGGCTACACCTTC. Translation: CAISEAYPNYGYTF.

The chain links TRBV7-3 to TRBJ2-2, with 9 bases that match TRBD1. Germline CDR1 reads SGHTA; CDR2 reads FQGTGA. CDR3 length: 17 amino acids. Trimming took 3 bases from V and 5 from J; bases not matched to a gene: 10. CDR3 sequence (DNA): TGTGCCAGCAGCTTTTTCAGGCCAGGGACAGGGACCGGGGAGCTGTTTTTT. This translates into CASSFFRPGTGTGELFF.

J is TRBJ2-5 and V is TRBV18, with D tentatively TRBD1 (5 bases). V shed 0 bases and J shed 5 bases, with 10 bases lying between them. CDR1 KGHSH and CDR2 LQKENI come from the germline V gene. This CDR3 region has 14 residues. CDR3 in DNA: TGTGCCAGCTCACCACCCGGACAACGGGAGACCCAGTACTTC. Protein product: CASSPPGQRETQYF.

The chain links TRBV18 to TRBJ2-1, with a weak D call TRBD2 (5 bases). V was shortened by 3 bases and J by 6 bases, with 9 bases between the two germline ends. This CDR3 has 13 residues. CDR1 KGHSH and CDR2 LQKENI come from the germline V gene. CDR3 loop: CASSPRTFNEQFF. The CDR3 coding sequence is TGTGCCAGCTCACCCCGGACTTTCAATGAGCAGTTCTTC.

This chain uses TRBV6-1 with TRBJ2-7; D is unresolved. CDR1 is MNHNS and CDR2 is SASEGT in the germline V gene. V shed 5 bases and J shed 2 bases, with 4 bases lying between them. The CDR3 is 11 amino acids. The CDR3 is CASSFPYEQYF. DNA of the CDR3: TGTGCCAGCAGTTTCCCCTACGAGCAGTACTTC.

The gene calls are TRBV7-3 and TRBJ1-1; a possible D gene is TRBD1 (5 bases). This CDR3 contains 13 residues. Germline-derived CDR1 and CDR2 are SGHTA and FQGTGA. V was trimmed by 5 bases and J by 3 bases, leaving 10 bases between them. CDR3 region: CASSRLGDTEAFF. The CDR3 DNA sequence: TGTGCCAGCAGCCGACTAGGGGACACTGAAGCTTTCTTT.

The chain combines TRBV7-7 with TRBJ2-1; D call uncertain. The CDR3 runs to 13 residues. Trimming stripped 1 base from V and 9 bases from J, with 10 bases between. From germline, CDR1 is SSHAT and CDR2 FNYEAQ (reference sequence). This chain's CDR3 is CASSLDVVGEQFF. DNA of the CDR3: TGTGCCAGCAGCTTAGACGTCGTCGGTGAGCAGTTCTTC.

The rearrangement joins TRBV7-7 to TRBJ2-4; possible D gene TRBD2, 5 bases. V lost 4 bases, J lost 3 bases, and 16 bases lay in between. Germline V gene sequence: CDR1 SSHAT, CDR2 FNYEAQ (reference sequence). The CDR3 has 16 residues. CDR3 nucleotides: TGTGCCAGCAGCTCCGGACCCTACGGAGGCAAAAACATTCAGTACTTC. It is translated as CASSSGPYGGKNIQYF.

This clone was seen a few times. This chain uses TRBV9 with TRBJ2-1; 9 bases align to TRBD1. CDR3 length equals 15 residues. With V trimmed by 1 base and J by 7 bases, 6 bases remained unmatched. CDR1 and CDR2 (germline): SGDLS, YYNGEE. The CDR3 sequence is CASSVTDRGNNEQFF. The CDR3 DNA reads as TGTGCCAGCAGCGTAACTGACAGGGGGAATAATGAGCAGTTCTTC.

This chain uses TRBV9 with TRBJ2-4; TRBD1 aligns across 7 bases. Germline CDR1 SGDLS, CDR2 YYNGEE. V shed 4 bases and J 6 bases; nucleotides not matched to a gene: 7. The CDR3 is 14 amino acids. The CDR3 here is CASSHQDRLNIQYF. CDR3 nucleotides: TGTGCCAGCAGCCACCAGGACAGGTTAAACATTCAGTACTTC.

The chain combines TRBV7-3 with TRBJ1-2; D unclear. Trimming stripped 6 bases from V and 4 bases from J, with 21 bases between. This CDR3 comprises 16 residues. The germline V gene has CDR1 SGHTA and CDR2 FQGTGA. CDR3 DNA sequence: TGTGCCAGCAGAAAGGACGGGAGGCACACCCCCTATGGCTACACCTTC. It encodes CASRKDGRHTPYGYTF.

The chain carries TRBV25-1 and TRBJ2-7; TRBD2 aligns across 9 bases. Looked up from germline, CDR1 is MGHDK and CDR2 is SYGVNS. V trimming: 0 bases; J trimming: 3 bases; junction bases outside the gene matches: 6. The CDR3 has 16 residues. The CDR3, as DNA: TGTGCCAGCAGTGAATATTTGCTAGCGGGGCACTACGAGCAGTACTTC. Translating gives CASSEYLLAGHYEQYF.

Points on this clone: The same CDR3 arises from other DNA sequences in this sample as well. The CDR3 bases are TGTGCCAGTAGTATCAGGGACCAGCCCCAGCATTTT. Its translation is CASSIRDQPQHF. The chain uses TRBV19 and TRBJ1-5, with D perhaps matching TRBD1 (5 bases). Germline V gives CDR1 LNHDA, CDR2 SQIVND (reference sequence). This CDR3 is built from 12 residues. Trimming cost V 3 bases and J 7 bases, with 7 bases left between them. Full variable domain (remainder filled in from reference TRBV19 and TRBJ1-5): DGGITQSPKYLFRKEGQNVTLSCEQNLNHDAMYWYRQDPGQGLRLIYYSQIVNDFQKGDIAEGYSVSREKKESFPLTVTSAQKNPTAFYLCASSIRDQPQHFGDGTRLSIL.

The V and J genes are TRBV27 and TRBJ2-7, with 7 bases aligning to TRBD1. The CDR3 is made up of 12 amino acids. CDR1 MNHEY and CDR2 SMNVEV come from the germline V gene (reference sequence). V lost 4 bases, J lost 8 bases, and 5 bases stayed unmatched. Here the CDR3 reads CASSSTGVQQYF. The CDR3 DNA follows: TGTGCCAGCAGTTCAACAGGGGTTCAGCAGTACTTC.

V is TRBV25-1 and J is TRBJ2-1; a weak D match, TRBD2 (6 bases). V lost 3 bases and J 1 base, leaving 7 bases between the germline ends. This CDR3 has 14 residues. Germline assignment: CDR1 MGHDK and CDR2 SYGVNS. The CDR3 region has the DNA TGTGCCAGCAGTGATGCGGGGTCCTACAATGAGCAGTTCTTC. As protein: CASSDAGSYNEQFF. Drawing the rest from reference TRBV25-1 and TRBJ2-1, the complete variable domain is EADIYQTPRYLVIGTGKKITLECSQTMGHDKMYWYQQDPGMELHLIHYSYGVNSTEKGDLSSESTVSRIRTEHFPLTLESARPSHTSQYLCASSDAGSYNEQFFGPGTRLTVL.

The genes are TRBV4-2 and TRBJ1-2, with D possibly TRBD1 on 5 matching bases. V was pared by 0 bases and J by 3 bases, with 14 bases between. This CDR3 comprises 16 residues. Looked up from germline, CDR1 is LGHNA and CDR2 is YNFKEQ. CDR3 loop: CASSQEGPRWDYGYTF. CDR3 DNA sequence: TGTGCCAGCAGCCAAGAGGGGCCCCGGTGGGACTATGGCTACACCTTC.

The CDR3 loop is CASSLGGRQETQYF. CDR3 nucleotide sequence: TGTGCCAGCAGCTTAGGTGGAAGGCAAGAGACCCAGTACTTC. The chain employs TRBV7-9 and TRBJ2-5, with D uncertain. The CDR3 totals 14 residues. CDR1 is SEHNR and CDR2 is FQNEAQ in the germline V gene (reference sequence). The ends were cut back, 1 base at V and 2 bases at J, with 8 bases in the middle.

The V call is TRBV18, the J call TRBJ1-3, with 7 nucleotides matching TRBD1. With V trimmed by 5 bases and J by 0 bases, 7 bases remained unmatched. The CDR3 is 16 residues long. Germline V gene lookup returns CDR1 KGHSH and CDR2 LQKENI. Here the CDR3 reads CASSSGTASSGNTIYF. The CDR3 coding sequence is TGTGCCAGCTCATCCGGGACAGCGAGCTCTGGAAACACCATATATTTT. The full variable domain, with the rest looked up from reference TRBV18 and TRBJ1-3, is NAGVMQNPRHLVRRRGQEARLRCSPMKGHSHVYWYRQLPEEGLKFMVYLQKENIIDESGMPKERFSAEFPKEGPSILRIQQVVRGDSAAYFCASSSGTASSGNTIYFGEGSWLTVV.

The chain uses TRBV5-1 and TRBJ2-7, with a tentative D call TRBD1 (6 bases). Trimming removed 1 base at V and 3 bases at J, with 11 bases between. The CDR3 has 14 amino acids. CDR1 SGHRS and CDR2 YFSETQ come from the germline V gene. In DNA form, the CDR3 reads TGCGCCAGCAGCTTGTTAGGCAGGGGCTACGAGCAGTACTTC. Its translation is CASSLLGRGYEQYF.